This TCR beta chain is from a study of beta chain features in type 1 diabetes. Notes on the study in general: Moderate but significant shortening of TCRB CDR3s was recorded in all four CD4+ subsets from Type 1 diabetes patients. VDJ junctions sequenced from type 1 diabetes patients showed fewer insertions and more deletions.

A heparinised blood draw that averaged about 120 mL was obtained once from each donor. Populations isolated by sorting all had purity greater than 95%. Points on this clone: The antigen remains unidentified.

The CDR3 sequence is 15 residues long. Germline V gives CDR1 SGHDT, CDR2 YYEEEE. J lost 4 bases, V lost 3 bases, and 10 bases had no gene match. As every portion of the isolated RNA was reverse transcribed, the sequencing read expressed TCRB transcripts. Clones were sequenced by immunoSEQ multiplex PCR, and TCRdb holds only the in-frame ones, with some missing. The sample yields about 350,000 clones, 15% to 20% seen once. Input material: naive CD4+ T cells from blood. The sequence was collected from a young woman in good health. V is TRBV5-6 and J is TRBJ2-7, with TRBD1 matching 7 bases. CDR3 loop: CASSSYRGELYEQYF. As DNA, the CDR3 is TGTGCCAGCAGCTCCTACAGGGGCGAATTGTACGAGCAGTACTTC.